A selection of T cell receptor beta chains follows, all from one sample in a study of neurological immune-mediated disorders. Each CDR3 protein gets one entry after TCRdb re-called the 5' RACE reads with MiXCR. The data hold 90,000 to 150,000 distinct CDR3 sequences, with 3.2% observed a single time. Sequencing used PBMCs. All receptors derive from a woman younger than 45 with multiple sclerosis. The CDR3 runs from the conserved cysteine through the conserved F or W. A D gene is named only where the DNA matches it firmly. Sizes are listed as once, few or many counts, or a class when the clone is expanded.

>TRBV15|.|TRBJ2-3|many
TGTGCCACCAAAAAGACCGGAGAAATCACAGATACGCAGTATTTT
CATKKTGEITDTQYF
>TRBV4-1|TRBD1|TRBJ2-4|many
TGCGCCAGCAGCCAAGATCGTGGGTGGACAGGTCATCTAGCCAAAAACATTCAGTACTTC
CASSQDRGWTGHLAKNIQYF
>TRBV7-6|.|TRBJ1-5|many
TGTGCCAGCAGCTTAGCGCCCAGGGGATTACAGCCCCAGCATTTT
CASSLAPRGLQPQHF
>TRBV20-1|TRBD2|TRBJ2-5|many
TGCAGTGCGAGCACTAGCGGGGGGAAAGAGACCCAGTACTTC
CSASTSGGKETQYF
>TRBV18|.|TRBJ2-7|many
TGTGCCAGCTCTCTAGGGACATCTACTCCCTACGAGCAGTACTTC
CASSLGTSTPYEQYF
>TRBV5-6|.|TRBJ1-5|many
TGTGCCAGCAGCTTTTTTATAGCAAGAAATCAGCCCCAGCATTTT
CASSFFIARNQPQHF
>TRBV7-9|.|TRBJ2-4|many
TGTGCCAGCAGCTCCGACAATGAACTAGCCAAAAACATTCAGTACTTC
CASSSDNELAKNIQYF
>TRBV20-1|TRBD1|TRBJ1-3|many
TGCAGTGCCCAGGACAGGGTAAAAAACACCATATATTTT
CSAQDRVKNTIYF
>TRBV6-6|TRBD1|TRBJ1-1|many
TGTGCCAGCAGATATCTGGACAGGGCCACTGAAGCTTTCTTT
CASRYLDRATEAFF
>TRBV7-2|.|TRBJ2-3|few
TGTGACAGCAGCTTAGGAGATACGCAGTATTTT
CDSSLGDTQYF
>TRBV5-1|TRBD1|TRBJ2-5|many
TGCGCCAGCAGCTTGATAGGGGGCTCCCAAGAGACCCAGTACTTC
CASSLIGGSQETQYF
>TRBV5-6|.|TRBJ2-3|many
TGTGCCAGCAGCTGGACTAGCACAGATACGCAGTATTTT
CASSWTSTDTQYF
>TRBV21-1|.|TRBJ2-7|many
TGTGCCAGCAGCAAACGGCGGCTGTTCAAGCAGTACTTC
CASSKRRLFKQYF
>TRBV2|.|TRBJ2-7|many
TGTGCCAGCAGTCCCACCGCTTACGAGCAGTACTTC
CASSPTAYEQYF
>TRBV12-3/TRBV12-4|TRBD1|TRBJ1-2|many
TGTGCCAGCAGCCCGGACAGGGCCAGTGGCTACACCTTC
CASSPDRASGYTF
>TRBV27|TRBD1|TRBJ2-7|few
TGTGCCAGCAGTTCGGGACAGGGAACCTACGAGCAGTACTTC
CASSSGQGTYEQYF